This TCR beta chain was identified during a study of control samples from healthy donors and cancer patients (dated by TCRdb to the early 2020s). Notes on this clone: Its antigen is currently not known. Base-call qualities are not available, and no considerably larger clone is one nucleotide away.

V has 1 base trimmed and J has 4 bases trimmed; junction bases matching no gene number 12. From its cysteine to its phenylalanine, the CDR3 spans 17 amino acids. The retained sequence is limited to the CDR3, 51 bases, with the frame set at the first base. CDR1 MGHRA and CDR2 YSYEKL were looked up in the germline V gene. Library method: the immunoSEQ multiplex PCR assay. TCRdb took this table from immuneACCESS and kept in-frame rearrangements with V and J called. Such tables lack part of the clones; where checked against another copy, unresolved V genes explain under half of the gap, and the rest is unexplained. This sample has about 160,000 clones in its table, and around 94% of those were observed once. 12% to 15% of the sample is in the top ten clones.

Recombination connected TRBV4-1 to TRBJ1-1; a stretch of 7 junction bases matches TRBD1. The sample comprised PBMCs. The receptor was isolated from a man aged 55 to 70 with colorectal cancer. The CDR3 region has the sequence CASSQGPPTGWGTEAFF. The nucleotides are TGCGCCAGCAGCCAAGGTCCCCCGACAGGGTGGGGCACTGAAGCTTTCTTT.